Reported below is one T cell receptor beta chain. Its antigen is as yet unknown. Preparation of the TCRbeta library was carried out with unique molecular identifiers. TCRdb recomputed calls from the PCR reads with MiXCR, one row per CDR3 protein. The sample lists fewer than 700,000 distinct CDR3 sequences; roughly 13% were seen once. The source of the sample is a study of T-cell reconstitution after alpha-beta-depleted transplantation in children. Points from the study as a whole: Expanded graft clones numbering several hundred reportedly gave rise to alpha-beta T cells about two months after transplant. T-cell counts and diversity were attributed mostly to newly produced T cells one year after transplant.

CDR3 length: 16 residues. CDR1 is MDHEN, CDR2 SYDVKM, per germline. V shed 3 bases and J 5 bases; nucleotides not matched to a gene: 12. Source: PBMCs, mostly from graft donor cells, taken 360 days after TCRalphabeta/CD19-depleted stem cell transplant. The gene calls are TRBV28 and TRBJ2-5, with 7 bases matching TRBD1. The clonotype originates from a male patient younger than 18 who had a stem cell transplant for acute myeloid leukemia, so the T cells may come from the graft donor. DNA for the CDR3: TGTGCCAGCAGTTTTCGGGACAGCCCATGGGGGGAGACCCAGTACTTC. Translation: CASSFRDSPWGETQYF.